The rows below give T cell receptor beta chains drawn from one sample of a study of breast tumors, draining lymph nodes, adjacent tissues. MiXCR, applied by TCRdb to the multiplex PCR reads, yields one record per CDR3 protein. In the table there are 200,000 to 250,000 distinct CDR3 sequences, roughly a third of which are singletons. The sequencing sample was made of axillary lymph node tissue. These receptors were taken from a female donor with breast cancer. Some clones in this sample may be carry-over from other donors' samples. The conserved cysteine and the conserved F or W are not part of the CDR3 here.

v_call: TRBV6-6; cdr3_aa: ASSHSVEFTDTQY
v_call: TRBV19; cdr3_aa: ARAKGLF
v_call: TRBV3-1; cdr3_aa: ASSRTSGSSYNEQF
v_call: TRBV19; cdr3_aa: ASTPNEKLF
v_call: TRBV5-1; cdr3_aa: ASSLPRGQGASSYNEQF
v_call: TRBV2; cdr3_aa: ASPRIDNSPLH
v_call: TRBV19; cdr3_aa: ASTTRAGKTGELF
v_call: TRBV18; cdr3_aa: ASSPSSGGSTDTQY
v_call: TRBV28; cdr3_aa: ASSLSGAWAGYT
v_call: TRBV4-3; cdr3_aa: ASSQESGDEQY
v_call: TRBV11-2; cdr3_aa: ASSPGQGSGYT
v_call: TRBV5-1; cdr3_aa: ASSLGGQGGTEAF
v_call: TRBV10-3; cdr3_aa: AISESKGIEQQY
v_call: TRBV20-1; cdr3_aa: SARAGGWDYEQF
v_call: TRBV19; cdr3_aa: ASAGRGLDEQY
v_call: TRBV11-2; cdr3_aa: ASSLALNNEQF
v_call: TRBV3-2; cdr3_aa: ASSPGSGTENEKLF
v_call: TRBV7-9; cdr3_aa: ASSLQTGGLEKLF
v_call: TRBV12-3/TRBV12-4; cdr3_aa: ASSGDRLYGYT
v_call: TRBV5-1; cdr3_aa: ARSLWTSGKNEQF
v_call: TRBV20-1; cdr3_aa: SARLAGTNTQY
v_call: TRBV20-1; cdr3_aa: SANSGQIDSPLH
v_call: TRBV11-2; cdr3_aa: ASSWSGQGAGEKLF
v_call: TRBV10-3; cdr3_aa: ASSERAGQGGETLH
v_call: TRBV20-1; cdr3_aa: SAGQNNSPLH
v_call: TRBV2; cdr3_aa: ASSERGPPANEQY
v_call: TRBV7-9; cdr3_aa: ASGQKVGEQF
v_call: TRBV27; cdr3_aa: ASSALAGRDEQY
v_call: TRBV20-1; cdr3_aa: SANRVQETQY
v_call: TRBV7-9; cdr3_aa: ASSLVKGGYNEQF
v_call: TRBV9; cdr3_aa: ASSFSGGAPSYEQY
v_call: TRBV20-1; cdr3_aa: SASRTENSPLH
v_call: TRBV14; cdr3_aa: ASSPRWGSGSSYEQY
v_call: TRBV7-7; cdr3_aa: ASSESRGAAYEQY
v_call: TRBV20-1; cdr3_aa: SASGLAGVNEQF
v_call: TRBV11-3; cdr3_aa: ASSLGQTSNEQF
v_call: TRBV5-4; cdr3_aa: ASSPRGEGTQY
v_call: TRBV12-3/TRBV12-4; cdr3_aa: ASSPTNPSGTAPYEQY
v_call: TRBV19; cdr3_aa: ASSIAGRDEQF
v_call: TRBV7-3; cdr3_aa: ASSRRGRYGYT
v_call: TRBV27; cdr3_aa: ASRRAVEETQY
v_call: TRBV4-1; cdr3_aa: ASSQDPPGQGRYEQY
v_call: TRBV28; cdr3_aa: ASSLYTSGSLETQY
v_call: TRBV4-1; cdr3_aa: ASSPHGTGGDGYTFGSGTQY
v_call: TRBV5-8; cdr3_aa: ASSPMGGGDEQY
v_call: TRBV5-6; cdr3_aa: ASSRTVQETQY
v_call: TRBV3-1; cdr3_aa: ASSHHQTMNTEAF
v_call: TRBV28; cdr3_aa: ASSPGTSNNVLT
v_call: TRBV14; cdr3_aa: ASSQAPTSGANVLT
v_call: TRBV4-2; cdr3_aa: ASSQSGQGETQY
v_call: TRBV7-2; cdr3_aa: ASSFLQGWDEKLF
v_call: TRBV7-8; cdr3_aa: ASSLAAVTGAGVWY
v_call: TRBV7-3; cdr3_aa: ASSLRVSGVDTQY
v_call: TRBV10-3; cdr3_aa: AISDQDRAKYHGYT
v_call: TRBV7-9; cdr3_aa: ASSLVPGTSAEMWSNYGYT
v_call: TRBV6-6; cdr3_aa: ASTAVGQGQETQY
v_call: TRBV14; cdr3_aa: ASSQDKTSHFNTGELF
v_call: TRBV6-1; cdr3_aa: ASTDGTSGSYEQY
v_call: TRBV5-6; cdr3_aa: ASSLPGQGASGYT